These 2 T cell receptor beta chains were all obtained from the same sample, sequenced in a study of cytomegalovirus exposure and HLA in healthy donors. Both 60 Vbeta primers and 13 Jbeta primers went into the PCR. Using immunoSEQ multiplex PCR, the repertoire was profiled, and TCRdb retains in-frame clones only, with some absent. The sample has about 160,000 clones, roughly 80% seen once; the top ten hold over 1.1%. Source material: PBMCs. All receptors derive from a male donor in good health and CMV-seronegative.

V usage is TRBV10-3 and J usage is TRBJ1-1; D perhaps matches TRBD1 (6 bases). The germline V gene has CDR1 ENHRY and CDR2 SYGVKD. This CDR3 spans 13 amino acids. V lost 4 bases and J 8 bases, leaving 14 bases between the germline ends. The CDR3 region is CAISGRETGEAFF. DNA for the CDR3: TGTGCCATCAGTGGAAGGGAGACAGGCGAAGCTTTCTTT.

This clone came up once. J is TRBJ2-7 and V is TRBV18; a weak D match, TRBD1 (6 bases). CDR1 KGHSH and CDR2 LQKENI come from the germline V gene. The CDR3 extends over 15 amino acids. V was trimmed by 2 bases and J by 2 bases, leaving 13 bases between them. The CDR3 DNA reads TGTGCCAGCTCACCAGGGTCAGGGGTGACCTACGAGCAGTACTTC. Translated: CASSPGSGVTYEQYF.